Presented here are 2 T cell receptor beta chains from one specimen sequenced in a study of T-cell memory formation after mild COVID-19. Each CDR3 protein is one row after TCRdb ran MiXCR on the 5' RACE reads. The sample contains 350,000 or so distinct CDR3 sequences, 10% to 15% of which appear only once. The specimen was PBMCs or a T cell subset sorted from them (not recorded which). All receptors come from a man aged 18 to 35 who had mild COVID-19 (a few samples of this study predate the infection). Cell type and time point are not known.

This chain joins TRBV28 and TRBJ2-7, with D maybe TRBD2 (5 bases). Trimming stripped 6 bases from V and 0 bases from J, with 18 bases between. The CDR3 is 16 amino acids. Germline V CDR1 and CDR2: MDHEN, SYDVKM. The CDR3 protein is CASSLSPLRASYEQYV. CDR3 nucleotides: TGTGCCAGCAGCCTCAGCCCCCTGAGGGCCTCCTACGAGCAGTACGTC.

The chain is built from TRBV6-2 or TRBV6-3 and TRBJ2-7; 7 nucleotides align to TRBD1. Germline loops: CDR1 MNHEY, CDR2 SVGEGT. The length of the CDR3 is 13 residues. The junction had 4 bases not matched to a gene; V was cut back by 8 bases and J by 0 bases. The CDR3 region has the DNA TGTGCCAGCTCGGGACAGCTCTCCTACGAGCAGTACGTC. Translating it yields CASSGQLSYEQYV.